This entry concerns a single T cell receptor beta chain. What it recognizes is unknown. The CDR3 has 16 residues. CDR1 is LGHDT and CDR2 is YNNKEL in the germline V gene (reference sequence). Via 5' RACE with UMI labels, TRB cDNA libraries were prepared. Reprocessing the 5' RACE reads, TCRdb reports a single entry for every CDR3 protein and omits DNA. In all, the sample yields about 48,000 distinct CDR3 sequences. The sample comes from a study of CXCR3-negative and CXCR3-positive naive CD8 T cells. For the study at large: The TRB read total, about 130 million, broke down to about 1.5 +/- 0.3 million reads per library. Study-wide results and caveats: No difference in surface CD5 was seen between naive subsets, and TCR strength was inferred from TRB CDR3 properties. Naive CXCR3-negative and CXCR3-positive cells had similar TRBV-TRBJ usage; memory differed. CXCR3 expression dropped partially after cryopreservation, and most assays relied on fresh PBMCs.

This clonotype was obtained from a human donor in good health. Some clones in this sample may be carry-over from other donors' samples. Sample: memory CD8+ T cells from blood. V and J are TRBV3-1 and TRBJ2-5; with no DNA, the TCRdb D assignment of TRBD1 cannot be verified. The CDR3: CASSQRGMTEQETQYF.